What follows is one T cell receptor beta chain and its context. Its specific antigen is unknown. Base quality data are lacking; no much larger clone is found one base away. This entry is derived from a study of T-cell memory formation after mild COVID-19 (dated by TCRdb to the early 2020s). General notes on the study: TCR sequence clusters from the two donors were largely donor specific. The cohort comprised two young, previously healthy adult volunteers, one female and one male. In two donors, T-cell clones that expanded and contracted after mild COVID-19 were followed by sequencing TCRalpha and TCRbeta repertoires longitudinally. Beyond this particular receptor, the publication reports: Contracting CD4+ clones turned up mainly in the CM and EM memory subsets, whereas EMRA was where CD8+ clones were enriched. Some responding clones were detected in pre-infection memory, which suggested that pre-existing cross-reactive memory T cells had joined the SARS-CoV-2 response. Only two mild cases were covered by the study, and larger cohorts that include severe cases with pre-infection samples were considered necessary. Clones contracting from day 15 to 85 had balanced CD4/CD8 phenotypes, while a second wave expanding from day 15 to 37 was biased towards CD4+. SARS-CoV-2 specificity of the second-wave clones peaking on day 37 was not confirmed.

Reading from cysteine to phenylalanine, the CDR3 counts 16 amino acids. The CDR3 DNA has 48 bases and is translated from base 1. Trimming leaves V shorter by 6 bases and J shorter by 3 bases, with the junction holding 11 bases beyond the gene matches. The CDR1 and CDR2 encoded by the germline V gene are MRHNA and SNTAGT. Ficoll-Paque density gradient centrifugation was the method used to isolate PBMCs. The reads were generated on an Illumina NovaSeq 6000. Using 5'RACE with constant-segment primers, TCRalpha and TCRbeta cDNA libraries were constructed, with sample barcodes and unique molecular identifiers added in the process. Trizol reagent was used to extract RNA from every sample. Libraries were amplified in two PCR steps, with a second sample barcode and Illumina TruSeq adapters added in the second step. The libraries were sequenced on an Illumina NovaSeq using 2 x 150 bp paired-end reads. In the source study's methods: With migec v1.2.7, reads were demultiplexed and then collapsed into UMI-guided consensus sequences. Using mixcr v2.1.11, the UMI consensuses were aligned to TRA and TRB V and J templates and assembled into clonotypes. A clonotype was counted as expanded or contracted only when both edgeR and NoisET called the clonotype significant, with the noise models trained on biological replicates. edgeR calls used a false discovery rate-adjusted p below 0.01 and a log2 fold-change threshold of 1. PCA with hierarchical clustering of max-normalized trajectories of the 1000 most abundant clonotypes was used as exploratory dynamics analysis. Each responding clone was given a CD4 or CD8 phenotype based on the CD4+ and CD8+ repertoires, which had been sequenced separately. TCRdb itself trimmed the public reads at Q25 with fastp, ran MiXCR and retained productive beta chains. Here each entry gathers all rows of one CDR3 protein and keeps the most common genes and DNA. The V and J calls here are based on TCRdb, not the publication. The sample table holds over 250,000 distinct CDR3 sequences, of which more than 15% were seen once. In total, the top ten clones hold about a fifth of the sample.

The rearrangement combines TRBV6-4 with TRBJ1-5, and TRBD1 matches 7 of the central bases. The source material was PBMCs or a T cell subset sorted from them (not recorded which). The clonotype originates from a man aged 18 to 30 who had mild COVID-19 (a few samples of this study predate the infection). The sample titles of this study are shuffled in the database, so cell type and time point are left out; the donor was told from shared clones. The DNA sequence is given as TGTGCCAGCAGGGAACGGGACAGAAGGGCCAATCAGCCCCAGCATTTT. It translates to CASRERDRRANQPQHF.